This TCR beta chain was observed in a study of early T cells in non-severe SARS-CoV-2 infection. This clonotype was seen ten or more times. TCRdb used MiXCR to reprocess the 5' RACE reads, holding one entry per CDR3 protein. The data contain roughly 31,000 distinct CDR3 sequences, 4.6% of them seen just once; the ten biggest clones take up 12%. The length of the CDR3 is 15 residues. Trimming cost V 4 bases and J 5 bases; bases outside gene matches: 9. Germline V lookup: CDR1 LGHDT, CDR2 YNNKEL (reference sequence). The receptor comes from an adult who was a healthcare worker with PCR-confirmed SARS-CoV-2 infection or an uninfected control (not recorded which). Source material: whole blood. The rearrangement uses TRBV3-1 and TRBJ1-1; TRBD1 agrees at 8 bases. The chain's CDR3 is CASSLRDRQNTEAFF. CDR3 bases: TGTGCCAGCAGCCTCCGGGACAGGCAGAATACTGAAGCTTTCTTT. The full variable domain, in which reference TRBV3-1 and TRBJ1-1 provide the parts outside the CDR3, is DTAVSQTPKYLVTQMGNDKSIKCEQNLGHDTMYWYKQDSKKFLKIMFSYNNKELIINETVPNRFSPKSPDKAHLNLHINSLELGDSAVYFCASSLRDRQNTEAFFGQGTRLTVV.